The clone carrying this T cell receptor (beta chain) was seen more than once but under ten times. The antigen is unknown. The record originates from a study of identical twins. CDR3 length: 14 amino acids. The V gene's germline CDR1 is LGHDT and CDR2 YNNKEL (reference sequence). Trimming left V 3 bases short and J 1 base short, with 9 bases between. Using its own MiXCR run on the 5' RACE reads, TCRdb lists one record per CDR3 protein. The data show 1.5 million or so distinct CDR3 sequences, around a third seen once. Study-level points and caveats: Where beta out-of-frame sequences were concerned, excess twin sharing was weaker.

This chain connects TRBV3-1 to TRBJ1-1; D call uncertain. The sequenced material came from cord blood. The source of this sequence is a newborn girl in good health. CDR3 nucleotides: TGTGCCAGCAGCCAGGCTTCAGAGAACACTGAAGCTTTCTTT. Residues: CASSQASENTEAFF.